This T cell receptor beta chain derives from a study of early T cells in non-severe SARS-CoV-2 infection. On the study more broadly: Unpaired chains resulted from sequencing bulk RNA of unsorted whole blood.

Unique molecular identifiers (one per individual cDNA molecule) were attached. TCRdb re-called the 5' RACE reads with MiXCR, one entry per CDR3 protein. The repertoire holds just under 60,000 distinct CDR3 sequences, 8.9% seen once, with 15% to 20% in the top ten. This clonotype was picked up many times. The CDR3 extends over 15 amino acids. V lost 2 bases, J lost 1 base, and 4 bases stayed unmatched. Germline CDR1 reads MNHEY; CDR2 reads SMNVEV (reference sequence). Sequenced input: whole blood. This clonotype was sampled from an adult who was a healthcare worker with PCR-confirmed SARS-CoV-2 infection or an uninfected control (not recorded which). This chain joins TRBV27 and TRBJ2-7, with TRBD1 matching over 8 bases. CDR3 DNA sequence: TGTGCCAGCAGTTTAGCTTGGGACAGGTCCTACGAGCAGTACTTC. Amino acid sequence: CASSLAWDRSYEQYF.